One T cell receptor (beta chain) is described in this entry. What it binds is unknown. Unique molecular identifiers were carried by the TCR beta cDNA libraries. TCRdb itself ran the PCR reads through MiXCR, one entry per CDR3 protein. The sample holds 600,000 to 700,000 distinct CDR3 sequences, roughly three fifths seen once. With 1 base removed from V and 3 bases from J, the gap between germline ends came to 8 bases. The V gene's germline CDR1 is SGHTA and CDR2 FQGTGA. This CDR3 has 14 residues. The sample originates from a study of post-analysis software for immune sequencing data. Regarding the study as a whole: In patients, about 5 TRBV segments were more frequent than in controls, with TRBV5-6, TRBV5-1 and TRBV20-1 among them.

The sequencing input was blood. The V call is TRBV7-3, the J call TRBJ2-3, with D uncertain. The sequence was obtained from a girl aged 2 to 9 with multiple sclerosis. CDR3 bases: TGTGCCAGCAGCTTAAAGACTCCTACAGATACGCAGTATTTT. Residues: CASSLKTPTDTQYF.